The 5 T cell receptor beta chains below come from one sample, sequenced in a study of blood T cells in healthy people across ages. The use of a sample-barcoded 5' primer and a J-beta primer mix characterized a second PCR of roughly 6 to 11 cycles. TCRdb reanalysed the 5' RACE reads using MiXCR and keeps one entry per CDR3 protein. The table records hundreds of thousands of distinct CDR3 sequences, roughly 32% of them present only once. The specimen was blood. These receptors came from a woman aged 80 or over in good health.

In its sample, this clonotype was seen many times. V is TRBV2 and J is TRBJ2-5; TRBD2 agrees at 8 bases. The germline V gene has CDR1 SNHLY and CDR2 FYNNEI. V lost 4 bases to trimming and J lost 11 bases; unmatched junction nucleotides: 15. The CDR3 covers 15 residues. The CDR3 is CASSAHGGVSREQYF. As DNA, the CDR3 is TGTGCCAGCAGTGCCCACGGGGGGGTCTCTCGGGAGCAGTACTTC.

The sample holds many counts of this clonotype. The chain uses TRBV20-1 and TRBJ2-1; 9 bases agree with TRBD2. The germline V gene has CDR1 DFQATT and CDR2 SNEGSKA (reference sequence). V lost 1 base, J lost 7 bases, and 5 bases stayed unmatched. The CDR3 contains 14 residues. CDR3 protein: CSARVRGGQNEQFF. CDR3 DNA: TGCAGTGCTAGAGTGCGGGGGGGCCAGAATGAGCAGTTCTTC.

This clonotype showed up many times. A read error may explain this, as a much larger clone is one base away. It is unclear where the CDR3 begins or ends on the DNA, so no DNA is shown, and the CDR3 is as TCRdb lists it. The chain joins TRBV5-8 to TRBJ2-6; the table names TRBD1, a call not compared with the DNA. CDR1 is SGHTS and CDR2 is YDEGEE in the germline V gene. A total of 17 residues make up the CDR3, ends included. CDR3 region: CASSLWGQGTGANVRTF.

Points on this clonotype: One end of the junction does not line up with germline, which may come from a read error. CDR3 loop: CSVAAVSSTDTQYF. As DNA, the CDR3 is TGCAGCGTGGCAGCCGTTTCTAGCACAGATACGCAGTATTTC. The genes are TRBV29-1 and TRBJ2-3; D possibly corresponds to TRBD2 (5 bases). The CDR3 is 14 amino acids. CDR1 is SQVTM, CDR2 ANQGSEA, per germline.

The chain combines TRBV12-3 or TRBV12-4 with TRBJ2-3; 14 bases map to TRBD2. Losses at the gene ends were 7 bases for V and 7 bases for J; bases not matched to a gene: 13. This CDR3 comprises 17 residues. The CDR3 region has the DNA TGTGCCAGCAAGATGACTAGCGGGGGGGTGGGCATCAATACGCAGTATTTT. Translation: CASKMTSGGVGINTQYF.